This is a list of T cell receptor beta chains from one sample in a study of graft-versus-host responses after intestinal transplantation. Which antigens these TCRs recognize remains unknown. The method was immunoSEQ multiplex PCR; TCRdb's version includes in-frame clones alone and lacks a portion of them. The sample records about 89,000 clones, 85% to 95% being singletons. Here the sequenced sample was unstimulated CD8+ T cells sorted from spleen or lymph node cells, taken before intestinal transplant. These receptors all come from a human donor who received an intestinal transplant. Each CDR3 is given with its conserved first and last residue. D genes are given only for firm matches. Clone size appears in some rows only: once, few, many, or a class for an expanded clone.

cdr3_aa cdr3_nt clone_size v_call d_call j_call
CASSLVPGEGNEQFF TGTGCCAGCAGCTTAGTTCCCGGGGAAGGCAATGAGCAGTTCTTC NA TRBV7-6 NA TRBJ2-1
CASSSPRAGPSYEQYF TGTGCCAGCAGCTCCCCTCGGGCGGGGCCCTCCTACGAGCAGTACTTC NA TRBV7-2 NA TRBJ2-7
CASSDSANYGYTF TGTGCCAGCAGTGACAGTGCCAACTATGGCTACACCTTC few TRBV2 NA TRBJ1-2
CASSELSGGAADTQYF TGTGCCAGCAGTGAGCTTAGCGGGGGGGCCGCAGATACGCAGTATTTT NA TRBV6-1 TRBD2 TRBJ2-3
CASSQREAPVVNEQFF TGTGCCAGCAGCCAACGCGAGGCACCTGTGGTCAATGAGCAGTTCTTC once TRBV11-3 NA TRBJ2-1
CASGEGLSDGYTF TGTGCCAGCGGGGAGGGCCTATCTGATGGCTACACCTTC NA TRBV6-5 NA TRBJ1-2
CASGKFSSYNEQFF TGTGCCAGCGGCAAGTTCAGCTCCTACAATGAGCAGTTCTTC NA TRBV6-5 NA TRBJ2-1
CATTTATYNEQFF TGTGCCACCACGACAGCTACCTACAATGAGCAGTTCTTC NA TRBV15 NA TRBJ2-1
CASSLLTGGSYNEQFF TGTGCCAGCAGCTTATTGACAGGGGGCTCCTACAATGAGCAGTTCTTC NA TRBV7-6 TRBD1 TRBJ2-1
CASKQGGDQPQHF TGTGCCAGTAAACAGGGGGGGGATCAGCCCCAGCATTTT NA TRBV19 TRBD1 TRBJ1-5